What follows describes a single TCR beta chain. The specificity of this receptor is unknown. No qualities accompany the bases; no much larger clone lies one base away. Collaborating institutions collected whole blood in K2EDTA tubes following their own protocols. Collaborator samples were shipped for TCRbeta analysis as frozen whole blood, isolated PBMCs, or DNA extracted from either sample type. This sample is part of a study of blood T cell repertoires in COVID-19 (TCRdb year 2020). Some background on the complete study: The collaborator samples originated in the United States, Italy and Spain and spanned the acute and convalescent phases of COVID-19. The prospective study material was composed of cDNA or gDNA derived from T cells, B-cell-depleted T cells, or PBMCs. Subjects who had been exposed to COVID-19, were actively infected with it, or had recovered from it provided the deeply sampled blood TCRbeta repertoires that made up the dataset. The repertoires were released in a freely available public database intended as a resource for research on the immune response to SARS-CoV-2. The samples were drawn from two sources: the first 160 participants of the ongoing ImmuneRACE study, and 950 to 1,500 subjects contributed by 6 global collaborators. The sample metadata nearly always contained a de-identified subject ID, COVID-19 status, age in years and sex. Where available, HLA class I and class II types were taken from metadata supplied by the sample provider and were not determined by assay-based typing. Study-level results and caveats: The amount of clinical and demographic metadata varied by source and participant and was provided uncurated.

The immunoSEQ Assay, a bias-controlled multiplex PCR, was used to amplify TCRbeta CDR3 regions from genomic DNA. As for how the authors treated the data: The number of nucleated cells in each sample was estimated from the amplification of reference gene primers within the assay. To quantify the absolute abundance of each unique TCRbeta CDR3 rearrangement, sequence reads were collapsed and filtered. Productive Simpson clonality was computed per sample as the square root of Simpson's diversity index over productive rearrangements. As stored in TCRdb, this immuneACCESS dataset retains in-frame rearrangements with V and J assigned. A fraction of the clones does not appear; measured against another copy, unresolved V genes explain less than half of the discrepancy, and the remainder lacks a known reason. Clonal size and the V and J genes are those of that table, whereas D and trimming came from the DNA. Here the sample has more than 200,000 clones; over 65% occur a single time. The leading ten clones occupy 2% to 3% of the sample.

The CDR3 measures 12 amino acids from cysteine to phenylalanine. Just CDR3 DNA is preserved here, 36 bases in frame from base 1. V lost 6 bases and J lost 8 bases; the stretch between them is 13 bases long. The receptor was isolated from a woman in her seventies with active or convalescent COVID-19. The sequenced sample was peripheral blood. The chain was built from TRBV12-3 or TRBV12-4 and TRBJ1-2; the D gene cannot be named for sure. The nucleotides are TGTGCCAGCAGCCGCGAAATCCACGGCTACACCTTC. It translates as CASSREIHGYTF.